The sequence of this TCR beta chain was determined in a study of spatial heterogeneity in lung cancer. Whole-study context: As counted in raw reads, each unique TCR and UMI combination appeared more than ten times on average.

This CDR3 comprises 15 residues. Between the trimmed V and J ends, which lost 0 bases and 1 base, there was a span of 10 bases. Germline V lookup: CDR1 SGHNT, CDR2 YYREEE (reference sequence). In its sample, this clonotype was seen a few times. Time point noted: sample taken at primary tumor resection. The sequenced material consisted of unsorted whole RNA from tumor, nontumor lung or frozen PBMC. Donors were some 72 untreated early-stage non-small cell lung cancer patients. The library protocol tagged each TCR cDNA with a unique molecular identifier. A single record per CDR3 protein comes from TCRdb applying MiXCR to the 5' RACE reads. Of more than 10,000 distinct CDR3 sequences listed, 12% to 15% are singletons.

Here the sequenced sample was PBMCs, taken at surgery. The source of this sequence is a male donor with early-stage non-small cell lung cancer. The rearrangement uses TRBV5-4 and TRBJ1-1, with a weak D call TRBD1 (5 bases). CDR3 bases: TGTGCCAGCAGCTTGGATTGGCAGGGGAACACTGAAGCTTTCTTT. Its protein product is CASSLDWQGNTEAFF.